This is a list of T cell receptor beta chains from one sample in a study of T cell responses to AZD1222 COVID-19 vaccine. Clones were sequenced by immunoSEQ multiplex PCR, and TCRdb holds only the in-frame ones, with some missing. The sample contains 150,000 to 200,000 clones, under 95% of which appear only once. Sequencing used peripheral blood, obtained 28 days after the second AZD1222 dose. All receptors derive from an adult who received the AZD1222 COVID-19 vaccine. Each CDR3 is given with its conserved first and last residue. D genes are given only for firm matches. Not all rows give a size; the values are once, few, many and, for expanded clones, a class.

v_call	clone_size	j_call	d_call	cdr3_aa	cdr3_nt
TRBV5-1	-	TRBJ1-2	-	CASSAGGPLNGYTF	TGCGCCAGCAGCGCTGGTGGGCCCCTTAACGGCTACACCTTC
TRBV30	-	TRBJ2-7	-	CAWSGGSYEQYF	TGTGCCTGGAGTGGGGGCAGCTACGAGCAGTACTTC
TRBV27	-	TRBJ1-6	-	CASRTPGSYSPLHF	TGTGCCAGCCGGACTCCGGGAAGTTATTCACCCCTCCACTTT
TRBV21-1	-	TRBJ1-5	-	CASSKALSENQPQHF	TGTGCCAGCAGCAAAGCGCTTTCCGAGAATCAGCCCCAGCATTTT
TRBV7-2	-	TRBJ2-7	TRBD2	CASSLVIAGAYEQYF	TGTGCCAGCAGCTTAGTGATAGCGGGAGCCTACGAGCAGTACTTC
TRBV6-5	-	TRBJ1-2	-	CASSLVSWGYGYTF	TGTGCCAGCAGTTTGGTCAGTTGGGGATATGGCTACACCTTC
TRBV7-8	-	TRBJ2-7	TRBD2	CASSLTSGSGYEQYF	TGTGCCAGCAGCTTGACTAGCGGGAGTGGGTACGAGCAGTACTTC
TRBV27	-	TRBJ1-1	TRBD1	CASGDRTLTEAFF	TGTGCCAGCGGGGACAGGACCCTGACGGAAGCTTTCTTT
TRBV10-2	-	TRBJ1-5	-	CASCPTSNQPQHF	TGCGCCAGCTGCCCCACAAGCAATCAGCCCCAGCATTTT
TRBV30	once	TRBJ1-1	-	CAWRRQGHAEAFF	TGTGCCTGGCGACGGCAGGGTCACGCTGAAGCTTTCTTT
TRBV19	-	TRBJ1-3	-	CASSIWGAPSGNTIYF	TGTGCCAGTAGTATCTGGGGTGCTCCCTCTGGAAACACCATATATTTT
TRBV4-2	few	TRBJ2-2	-	CASSQDEGDTGELFF	TGTGCCAGCAGCCAAGATGAGGGGGACACCGGGGAGCTGTTTTTT
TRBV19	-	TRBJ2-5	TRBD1	CASSPQDRNQETQYF	TGTGCCAGTAGTCCTCAGGACAGGAATCAAGAGACCCAGTACTTC
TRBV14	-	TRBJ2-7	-	CASSQNSGTKPVYEQYF	TGTGCCAGCAGCCAGAACTCCGGGACGAAGCCCGTGTACGAGCAGTACTTC
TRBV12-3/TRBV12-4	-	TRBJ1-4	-	CASSTNEKLFF	TGTGCCAGCAGTACGAATGAAAAACTGTTTTTT
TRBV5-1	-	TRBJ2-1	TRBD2	CASSLAVAGGSNEQFF	TGCGCCAGCAGCTTGGCTGTAGCGGGGGGATCAAATGAGCAGTTCTTC
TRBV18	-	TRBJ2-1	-	CASSPLELNEQFF	TGTGCCAGCTCACCCCTAGAACTCAATGAGCAGTTCTTC
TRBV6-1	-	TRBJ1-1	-	CASSERLGAEAFF	TGTGCCAGCAGTGAACGGTTGGGGGCTGAAGCTTTCTTT
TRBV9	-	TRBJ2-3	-	CASSVVADFTDTQYF	TGTGCCAGCAGCGTAGTCGCTGATTTCACAGATACGCAGTATTTT
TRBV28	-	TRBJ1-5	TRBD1	CASSLNGQGNQPQHF	TGTGCCAGCAGTTTAAATGGACAGGGGAATCAGCCCCAGCATTTT
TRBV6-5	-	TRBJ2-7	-	CASSYSNGGLYEQYF	TGTGCCAGCAGTTACTCGAATGGGGGGCTCTACGAGCAGTACTTC
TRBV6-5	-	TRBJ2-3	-	CASSYSDRGTQYF	TGTGCCAGCAGTTACTCCGACAGAGGAACGCAGTATTTT
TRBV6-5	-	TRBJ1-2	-	CASSYEQWYGYTF	TGTGCCAGCAGTTACGAACAATGGTATGGCTACACCTTC
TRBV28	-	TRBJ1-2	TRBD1	CASSQTTGRGYTF	TGTGCCAGCAGCCAGACGACAGGGAGGGGCTACACCTTC
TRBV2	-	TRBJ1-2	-	CASRTSLNGGYTF	TGTGCCAGCAGGACTAGCTTGAATGGAGGCTACACCTTC
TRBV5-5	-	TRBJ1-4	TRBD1	CASSGEVSGGGEKLFF	TGTGCCAGCAGCGGGGAGGTCTCAGGGGGCGGTGAAAAACTGTTTTTT
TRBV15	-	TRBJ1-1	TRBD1	CATSKGTGANTEAFF	TGTGCCACCAGCAAGGGGACAGGGGCGAACACTGAAGCTTTCTTT
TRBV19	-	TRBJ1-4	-	CASKGGNEKLFF	TGTGCCAGTAAAGGCGGTAATGAAAAACTGTTTTTT
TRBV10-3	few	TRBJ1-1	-	CATRSRSGDVDEAFF	TGTGCCACCCGAAGTAGATCAGGGGACGTCGACGAAGCTTTCTTT
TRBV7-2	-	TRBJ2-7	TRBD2	CASSFLGGASYEQYF	TGTGCCAGCAGCTTTTTGGGAGGGGCCTCCTACGAGCAGTACTTC
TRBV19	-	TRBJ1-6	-	CASSPDLGRNSPLHF	TGTGCCAGTAGCCCCGACTTGGGACGGAATTCACCCCTCCACTTT
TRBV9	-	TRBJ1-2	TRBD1	CASSVAPGQGRLPDYGYTF	TGTGCCAGCAGCGTAGCGCCGGGACAGGGGCGTCTTCCGGACTATGGCTACACCTTC
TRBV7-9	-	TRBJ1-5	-	CASSLASGNNQPQHF	TGTGCCAGCAGCTTAGCGTCCGGGAACAATCAGCCCCAGCATTTT
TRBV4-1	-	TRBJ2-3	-	CASSQAPSGTDTQYF	TGCGCCAGCAGCCAAGCGCCTAGCGGCACAGATACGCAGTATTTT
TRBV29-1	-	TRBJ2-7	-	CSVVRGSYEQYF	TGCAGCGTTGTCCGAGGTTCCTACGAGCAGTACTTC
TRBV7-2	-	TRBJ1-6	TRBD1	CASRGTGGGSYNSPLHF	TGTGCCAGCAGAGGGACAGGGGGTGGGTCCTATAATTCACCCCTCCACTTT
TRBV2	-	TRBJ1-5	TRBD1	CASSGLYRGSQPQHF	TGTGCCAGCAGTGGACTCTACAGGGGAAGTCAGCCCCAGCATTTT
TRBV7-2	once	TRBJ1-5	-	CASSLGGQGNQPQHF	TGTGCCAGCAGCTTAGGGGGGCAGGGGAATCAGCCCCAGCATTTT
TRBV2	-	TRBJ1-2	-	CASSESEANYGYTF	TGTGCCAGCAGTGAGAGCGAAGCTAACTATGGCTACACCTTC
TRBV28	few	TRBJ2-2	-	CASSFEGAGELFF	TGTGCCAGCAGTTTTGAGGGGGCCGGGGAGCTGTTTTTT
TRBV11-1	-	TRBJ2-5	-	CASSFGPRGETQYF	TGTGCCAGCAGCTTCGGACCTAGGGGCGAGACCCAGTACTTC
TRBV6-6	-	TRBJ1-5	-	CASSKNRDRNQPQHF	TGTGCCAGCAGTAAGAACAGGGATCGCAATCAGCCCCAGCATTTT
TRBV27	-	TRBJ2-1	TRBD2	CASSLSQREGHNEQFF	TGTGCCAGCAGTTTATCCCAGCGGGAGGGCCACAATGAGCAGTTCTTC
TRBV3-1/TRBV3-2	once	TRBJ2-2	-	CASSQSQTRTTGELFF	TGTGCCAGCAGCCAAAGTCAGACCCGCACCACCGGGGAGCTGTTTTTT
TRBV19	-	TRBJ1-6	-	CASSLPLPGQTYNSPLHF	TGTGCCAGTAGCCTCCCTCTTCCAGGACAGACATATAATTCACCCCTCCACTTT
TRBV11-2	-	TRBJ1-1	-	CASWVSMNTEAFF	TGTGCCAGCTGGGTTTCCATGAACACTGAAGCTTTCTTT
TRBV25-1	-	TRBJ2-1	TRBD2	CASSPSSSGRLGEQFF	TGTGCCAGCAGTCCCTCGTCTAGCGGGAGATTGGGTGAGCAGTTCTTC
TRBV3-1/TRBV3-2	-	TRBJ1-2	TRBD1	CASSHRDRERGYGYTF	TGTGCCAGCAGCCACAGGGACAGGGAGAGAGGCTATGGCTACACCTTC
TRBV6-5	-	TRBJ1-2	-	CASSPQAPNYGYTF	TGTGCCAGCAGCCCCCAGGCCCCTAACTATGGCTACACCTTC
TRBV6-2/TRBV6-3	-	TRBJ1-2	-	CASSSDRRGYTF	TGTGCCAGCAGTTCTGACAGGCGCGGCTACACCTTC
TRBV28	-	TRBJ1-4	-	CASSSRVGVGF	TGTGCCAGCAGTTCCCGAGTAGGTGTAGGTTTT
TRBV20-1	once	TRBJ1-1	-	CSAREEAFF	TGCAGTGCTAGGGAAGAAGCTTTCTTT
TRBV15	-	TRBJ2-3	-	CATSRVEGIDVPDTQYF	TGTGCCACCAGCAGAGTCGAGGGAATAGATGTGCCAGATACGCAGTATTTT
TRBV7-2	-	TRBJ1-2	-	CASSAHRAFYGYTF	TGTGCCAGCAGCGCCCACAGGGCCTTCTATGGCTACACCTTC
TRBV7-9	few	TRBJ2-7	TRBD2	CASSSRLAVYEQYF	TGTGCCAGCAGCTCTCGACTAGCGGTATACGAGCAGTACTTC
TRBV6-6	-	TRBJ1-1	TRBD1	CASRRGTGYNEAFF	TGTGCCAGCAGGCGAGGGACAGGGTATAATGAAGCTTTCTTT
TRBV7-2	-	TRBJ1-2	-	CASSFPGTGGYTF	TGTGCCAGCAGCTTCCCTGGAACTGGCGGCTACACCTTC
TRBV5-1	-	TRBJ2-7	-	CASGARSSSYEQYF	TGCGCCAGCGGGGCGCGGTCCAGCTCCTACGAGCAGTACTTC